This paragraph covers one T cell receptor (beta chain) sequence. The target antigen is unknown. TCRdb's table, derived via immunoSEQ multiplex PCR, lists solely in-frame clones and lacks some. Among about 140,000 clones listed, 92% were seen once. The data were obtained in a study of T cell responses to AZD1222 COVID-19 vaccine. Study-wide background: Doses given second, at about 4 or about 12 weeks, were pooled.

Study-wide results and caveats: Nearly half of spike-specific TCRs reportedly go after variant regions that carry no mutations. Donor demographics were predominantly white British with a female majority; clonal diversity may be underestimated. Repertoire samples came only from after the peak T cell response.

The V and J ends lost 2 bases and 1 base, in that order; junction bases with no gene match: 4. Looked up from germline, CDR1 is MNHNS and CDR2 is SASEGT. CDR3 length: 15 amino acids. The rearrangement links TRBV6-1 to TRBJ1-1, with 7 bases identical to TRBD1. The material sequenced was peripheral blood, taken on day 0 of AZD1222 vaccination. This clonotype was obtained from an adult in good health. As DNA, the CDR3 is TGTGCCAGCAGTGAAACCGGGACAGAGAACACTGAAGCTTTCTTT. Amino acid sequence: CASSETGTENTEAFF.